A single sample is the source of the 30 T cell receptor beta chains below, sequenced in a study of blood T cell repertoires in COVID-19 (dated by TCRdb to 2020 to 2021). Libraries were made using the immunoSEQ multiplex PCR assay. TCRdb holds this immuneACCESS table with in-frame rearrangements only. Some clones are missing; in checked studies, unresolved V genes explain under half, and the rest has no known cause. For this sample the table gives fewer than 350,000 clones, of which 81% were detected only once. The top ten constitute around 2.9% of the sample. Material: peripheral blood. The source is an older woman with active or convalescent COVID-19.

V and J are TRBV5-6 and TRBJ1-1; D unclear. Germline V CDR1 and CDR2: SGHDT, YYEEEE. V was cut by 3 bases and J by 8 bases, with 11 bases left in between. CDR3 length equals 12 residues. In DNA form, the CDR3 reads TGTGCCAGCAGCTATGACACATGGGAAGCTTTCTTT. It translates to CASSYDTWEAFF. Based on the CDR3 plus reference TRBV5-6 and TRBJ1-1, the full variable domain is DAGVTQSPTHLIKTRGQQVTLRCSPKSGHDTVSWYQQALGQGPQFIFQYYEEEERQRGNFPDRFSGHQFPNYSSELNVNALLLGDSALYLCASSYDTWEAFFGQGTRLTVV.

This chain links TRBV5-1 with TRBJ2-1; 7 nucleotides match TRBD1. Germline CDR1 reads SGHRS; CDR2 reads YFSETQ. This CDR3 comprises 17 residues. V shed 4 bases, J shed 0 bases, and the junction held 10 bases outside the gene matches. The CDR3 here is CASSHGAGGSSYNEQFF. As DNA, the CDR3 is TGCGCCAGCAGCCACGGAGCAGGGGGTAGCTCCTACAATGAGCAGTTCTTC.

V usage is TRBV7-2 and J usage is TRBJ2-2; 9 bases align to TRBD2. Germline values: CDR1 SGHTA, CDR2 FQGNSA. The CDR3 totals 17 residues. V shed 5 bases, J shed 0 bases, and the junction held 7 bases outside the gene matches. CDR3 coding DNA: TGTGCCAGCAGCATTCCTAGCGGGGAGACGAACACCGGGGAGCTGTTTTTT. Protein product: CASSIPSGETNTGELFF.

A few counts support this clone. The rearrangement joins TRBV27 to TRBJ2-1; 7 positions match TRBD2. Germline CDR1 MNHEY, CDR2 SMNVEV (reference sequence). V shed 0 bases, J shed 5 bases, and the junction held 4 bases outside the gene matches. The CDR3 runs 15 residues. Here the CDR3 DNA reads TGTGCCAGCAGTTTATCGGGACTATCTAACAATGAGCAGTTCTTC. Translated, it gives CASSLSGLSNNEQFF.

The chain joins TRBV10-3 to TRBJ2-1; D is possibly TRBD2 (6 bases). Germline CDR1 is ENHRY and CDR2 is SYGVKD. Trimming removed 0 bases from V and 10 bases from J, with 10 bases in between. The CDR3 runs to 13 residues. CDR3 in DNA: TGTGCCATCAGTGAGTCGACGAGCGGGGAGCAGTTCTTC. This sequence encodes CAISESTSGEQFF.

This clone was counted only a few times. The chain links TRBV7-3 to TRBJ1-1; a possible D gene is TRBD1 (5 bases). Germline CDR1 SGHTA, CDR2 FQGTGA. The CDR3 is made up of 15 amino acids. Between the trimmed V and J ends, which lost 3 bases and 1 base, there was a span of 12 bases. The CDR3: CASSFSVGGNTEAFF. Written as DNA, the CDR3 is TGTGCCAGCAGCTTTAGCGTGGGGGGGAACACTGAAGCTTTCTTT.

About this clone: This same CDR3 is encoded by further DNA sequences in the sample. The V gene is TRBV5-6, the J gene TRBJ1-2; 8 nucleotides agree with TRBD1. The V gene's germline CDR1 is SGHDT and CDR2 YYEEEE. V dropped 0 bases and J dropped 2; count of bases not matched to a gene: 0. The CDR3 has 14 residues. CDR3: CASSLGDRNYGYTF. CDR3 DNA sequence: TGTGCCAGCAGCTTGGGGGACAGGAACTATGGCTACACCTTC.

The V gene is TRBV9, the J gene TRBJ2-3; tentatively, D is TRBD2 (5 bases). This CDR3 is built from 16 residues. Germline V gives CDR1 SGDLS, CDR2 YYNGEE. V was pared by 4 bases and J by 1 base, with 16 bases between. CDR3 DNA sequence: TGTGCCAGCAGCCTCCGTGGGAGACTGGGCACAGATACGCAGTATTTT. Translating gives CASSLRGRLGTDTQYF.

This rearrangement joins TRBV10-3 to TRBJ1-6; tentative D call: TRBD1 (6 bases). The ends were cut back, 4 bases at V and 7 bases at J, with 8 bases in the middle. This CDR3 spans 13 amino acids. CDR1 ENHRY and CDR2 SYGVKD come from the germline V gene. The CDR3 sequence is CAISAGDNSPLHF. The CDR3 DNA follows: TGTGCCATCAGTGCAGGGGACAATTCACCCCTCCACTTT.

This clone was detected ten times or more. This CDR3 is CASSGASGSTDTQYF. The CDR3 DNA follows: TGTGCCAGCAGCGGAGCTAGCGGGAGCACAGATACGCAGTATTTT. V gene TRBV9 combines with J gene TRBJ2-3, with TRBD2 identical over 8 bases. Germline V CDR1 and CDR2: SGDLS, YYNGEE. CDR3 size: 15 residues. Trimming took 3 bases from V and 0 from J; bases not matched to a gene: 3. Full variable domain (outside the CDR3, taken from reference TRBV9 and TRBJ2-3): DSGVTQTPKHLITATGQRVTLRCSPRSGDLSVYWYQQSLDQGLQFLIQYYNGEERAKGNILERFSAQQFPDLHSELNLSSLELGDSALYFCASSGASGSTDTQYFGPGTRLTVL.

The rearrangement joins TRBV7-9 to TRBJ2-4, with D possibly matching TRBD2 (5 bases). Trimming took off 3 bases at V and 3 bases at J, with 12 bases between the two ends. Per the germline V gene, CDR1 is SEHNR and CDR2 is FQNEAQ (reference sequence). The CDR3 consists of 15 residues. CDR3 protein: CASSFTGSNKNIQYF. Written as DNA, the CDR3 is TGTGCCAGCAGCTTCACGGGAAGTAACAAAAACATTCAGTACTTC. The variable domain in full, with the rest retrieved from reference TRBV7-9 and TRBJ2-4, is DTGVSQNPRHKITKRGQNVTFRCDPISEHNRLYWYRQTLGQGPEFLTYFQNEAQLEKSRLLSDRFSAERPKGSFSTLEIQRTEQGDSAMYLCASSFTGSNKNIQYFGAGTRLSVL.

The chain combines TRBV7-9 with TRBJ1-3; perhaps TRBD1 as D (5 bases). This CDR3 has 15 amino acids. Germline CDR1 is SEHNR and CDR2 is FQNEAQ (reference sequence). V gave up 4 bases and J gave up 1 base, with 11 bases separating them. The CDR3 is CASSSLQGSGNTIYF. In DNA, the CDR3 is TGTGCCAGCAGCTCACTTCAGGGTTCTGGAAACACCATATATTTT.

The rearrangement uses TRBV6-5 and TRBJ2-1; the match to TRBD2 covers 12 bases. V was pared by 5 bases and J by 10 bases, with 6 bases of the junction left unmatched. Germline CDR1 reads MNHEY; CDR2 reads SVGAGI. The CDR3 contains 14 residues. CDR3 sequence (DNA): TGTGCCAGCAGTCCGGGACTAGCGGGTGTAGAGCAGTTCTTC. This gives the protein CASSPGLAGVEQFF.

A few counts support this clone. The chain carries TRBV12-3 or TRBV12-4 and TRBJ1-2; maybe TRBD1 (5 bases). The CDR3 covers 13 residues. V dropped 7 bases and J dropped 1 base, with 10 bases sitting between them. The CDR3: CASTTGGNYGYTF. The CDR3 region has the DNA TGTGCCAGCACCACAGGCGGTAACTATGGCTACACCTTC.

The V call is TRBV4-2, the J call TRBJ1-1; D may be TRBD1 (6 bases). V lost 4 bases and J 7 bases, leaving 22 bases between the germline ends. CDR3 length: 16 residues. In germline, CDR1 is LGHNA, CDR2 YNFKEQ. CDR3 region: CASSPPGQIVLNEAFF. CDR3 sequence (DNA): TGTGCCAGCAGCCCCCCCGGACAGATAGTTCTTAATGAAGCTTTCTTT.

This clone occurred once. The chain links TRBV27 to TRBJ2-7; tentatively, D is TRBD1 (6 bases). In germline, CDR1 is MNHEY, CDR2 SMNVEV (reference sequence). This CDR3 is built from 14 residues. Trimming stripped 6 bases from V and 2 bases from J, with 14 bases between. CDR3 region: CASRKADRTYEQYF. CDR3 nucleotides: TGTGCCAGCAGGAAAGCAGACAGGACCTACGAGCAGTACTTC.

This chain joins TRBV27 and TRBJ1-6; TRBD1 might be the D (5 bases). With 5 bases removed from V and 5 bases from J, the gap between germline ends came to 16 bases. Germline loops: CDR1 MNHEY, CDR2 SMNVEV (reference sequence). This CDR3 contains 16 residues. The CDR3 region has the DNA TGTGCCAGCAGTCCCCGGACCCTGGGGCATAATTCACCCCTCCACTTT. It yields the protein CASSPRTLGHNSPLHF.

This chain uses TRBV5-1 with TRBJ1-3; no reliable D call. The CDR3 extends over 17 amino acids. The V gene lost 4 bases and the J gene lost 0 bases, with 17 bases spanning the gap. Germline-derived CDR1 and CDR2 are SGHRS and YFSETQ. The CDR3 loop is CASSPESPPASGNTIYF. The CDR3 region has the DNA TGCGCCAGCAGCCCGGAGTCCCCGCCTGCCTCTGGAAACACCATATATTTT.

The chain uses TRBV29-1 and TRBJ2-3; a weak D match, TRBD1 (7 bases). Per the germline V gene, CDR1 is SQVTM and CDR2 is ANQGSEA. This CDR3 contains 17 residues. V lost 7 bases and J lost 0, with 23 bases in between. CDR3 region: CSARGSGAVLSTDTQYF. CDR3 in DNA: TGCAGCGCCAGGGGGTCGGGGGCCGTCCTTAGCACAGATACGCAGTATTTT.

The J gene is TRBJ2-1, the V gene TRBV28, with a weak D call TRBD2 (5 bases). This CDR3 contains 16 residues. Trimming stripped 6 bases from V and 8 bases from J, with 23 bases between. The germline V gene encodes CDR1 MDHEN and CDR2 SYDVKM. Written as DNA, the CDR3 is TGTGCCAGCAGCCTTGGGGTCGCGAGTTTCGGGGATGAGCAGTTCTTC. Translating it yields CASSLGVASFGDEQFF.

The genes are TRBV6-2 or TRBV6-3 and TRBJ2-2; possible D gene TRBD1, 6 bases. The V gene lost 2 bases and the J gene lost 0 bases, with 16 bases spanning the gap. The CDR3 has 18 amino acids. Germline-derived CDR1 and CDR2 are MNHEY and SVGEGT. In nucleotides, the CDR3 is TGTGCCAGCAGTTACAATCTTCGGACAGACGCGAACACCGGGGAGCTGTTTTTT. Translated, it gives CASSYNLRTDANTGELFF.

The chain has TRBV6-5 and TRBJ2-7; TRBD1 matches at 8 bases. V dropped 6 bases and J dropped 1; count of bases not matched to a gene: 5. The CDR3 runs 14 residues. Germline V gene data show CDR1 as MNHEY and CDR2 as SVGAGI. In nucleotides, the CDR3 is TGTGCCAGCAGGGTGGACAGGGAGTCCTACGAGCAGTACTTC. Protein: CASRVDRESYEQYF.

The V call is TRBV5-4, the J call TRBJ2-3; 15 bases line up with TRBD2. CDR3 size: 18 residues. V shed 3 bases, J shed 3 bases, and the junction held 8 bases outside the gene matches. The germline gives CDR1 SGHNT, CDR2 YYREEE (reference sequence). This CDR3 is CASSSGLAGGPRTDTQYF. CDR3 DNA sequence: TGTGCCAGCAGCTCCGGACTAGCGGGGGGGCCGAGGACAGATACGCAGTATTTT.

The chain joins TRBV14 to TRBJ1-2; 8 bases are a match to TRBD1. Germline CDR1 reads SGHDN; CDR2 reads FVKESK. This CDR3 spans 16 amino acids. The ends lost 5 bases at V and 4 bases at J; junction bases unmatched: 12. CDR3 DNA: TGTGCCAGCAGCGCAAGTTACAGGGGGGCGGCCTATGGCTACACCTTC. It specifies CASSASYRGAAYGYTF.

This rearrangement joins TRBV14 to TRBJ1-4, with 7 bases matching TRBD1. V trimming: 2 bases; J trimming: 4 bases; junction bases outside the gene matches: 7. This CDR3 spans 16 amino acids. Germline V gene lookup returns CDR1 SGHDN and CDR2 FVKESK. CDR3 nucleotides: TGTGCCAGCAGCCAACAGCCAACAGGGGTTAATGAAAAACTGTTTTTT. It encodes CASSQQPTGVNEKLFF.

This chain joins TRBV7-9 and TRBJ2-1, with 8 bases that match TRBD1. The CDR3 is 16 amino acids. Germline CDR1 reads SEHNR; CDR2 reads FQNEAQ (reference sequence). With V trimmed by 5 bases and J by 0 bases, 6 bases remained unmatched. The DNA for the CDR3 is TGTGCCAGCAGCCGGGGACAGGCAAGCTCCTACAATGAGCAGTTCTTC. It encodes CASSRGQASSYNEQFF.

The chain has TRBV7-9 and TRBJ2-5, with 7 bases lining up with TRBD1. CDR3 length: 15 amino acids. Germline V CDR1 and CDR2: SEHNR, FQNEAQ (reference sequence). With V trimmed by 7 bases and J by 2 bases, 10 bases remained unmatched. CDR3 sequence: CASTFPRGNQETQYF. In DNA, the CDR3 is TGTGCCAGCACCTTCCCCAGGGGGAATCAAGAGACCCAGTACTTC.

This clone was picked up a small number of times. The chain links TRBV29-1 to TRBJ1-5; D perhaps matches TRBD1 (6 bases). There are 19 residues in the CDR3. Germline loops: CDR1 SQVTM, CDR2 ANQGSEA. Trimming removed 4 bases at V and 4 bases at J, with 29 bases between. CDR3 residues: CSVVLMRGWDTRDNQPQHF. CDR3 DNA sequence: TGCAGCGTTGTTCTCATGAGGGGCTGGGACACAAGAGATAATCAGCCCCAGCATTTT.

This chain uses TRBV4-2 with TRBJ1-5; D ambiguous. Trimming left V 4 bases short and J 1 base short, with 11 bases between. The CDR3 runs 15 residues. Germline assignment: CDR1 LGHNA and CDR2 YNFKEQ. CDR3 loop: CASSPRGRSNQPQHF. As DNA, the CDR3 is TGTGCCAGCAGCCCACGCGGCAGAAGCAATCAGCCCCAGCATTTT.

The rearrangement uses TRBV5-6 and TRBJ2-1; D is unclear. Germline CDR1 reads SGHDT; CDR2 reads YYEEEE. Between the trimmed V and J ends, which lost 2 bases and 5 bases, there was a span of 5 bases. The CDR3 spans 12 residues. CDR3 region: CASSLFDNEQFF. DNA for the CDR3: TGTGCCAGCAGCTTATTCGACAATGAGCAGTTCTTC.